This T cell receptor beta chain appears in the sequencing data of a study of T cells in Graves' hyperthyroidism and ophthalmopathy. Researchers amplified the TCR beta CDR3 regions from RNA transcripts. Initially, a first-round RT-PCR of the TCR CDR3 employed the HTBI primer set. TCRdb passed the multiplex PCR reads through MiXCR, listing each CDR3 protein once. The sample lists over 350,000 distinct CDR3 sequences; around 18% were seen once. The table lists this clonotype with a few counts. The CDR3 contains 15 residues. Germline trimming cut 4 bases from V and 5 bases from J; bases unmatched to any gene: 9. Germline CDR1 reads MGHDK; CDR2 reads SYGVNS.

The source material was blood. The genes are TRBV25-1 and TRBJ2-7, with TRBD1 matching 9 bases. The receptor's source is a man aged 18-30 years with Graves' ophthalmopathy. This chain's CDR3 is CASSAHGTGSNEQYF. The CDR3 nucleotides are TGTGCCAGCAGTGCCCACGGGACAGGGTCCAACGAGCAGTACTTC.